These 26 T cell receptor beta chains share one sample of origin, sequenced in a study of T-cell reconstitution after alpha-beta-depleted transplantation in children. The authors prepared the TCRbeta library with unique molecular identifiers. TCRdb independently ran MiXCR on the PCR reads; one entry per CDR3 protein. The sample consists of some 300,000 distinct CDR3 sequences, around a tenth of them appearing once. Specimen: PBMCs, collected before TCRalphabeta/CD19-depleted stem cell transplant. The receptors come from a boy younger than two with acute myeloid leukemia, due to receive a stem cell transplant.

This clonotype was counted at least ten times. The chain recombines TRBV5-1 with TRBJ2-7; D not resolved. From germline, CDR1 is SGHRS and CDR2 YFSETQ. V gave up 0 bases and J gave up 2 bases, with 6 bases separating them. The CDR3 is 13 residues long. The CDR3 spells CASSLDQAYEQYF. CDR3 nucleotides: TGCGCCAGCAGCTTGGATCAGGCCTACGAGCAGTACTTC.

Many counts were recorded for this clonotype. The chain uses TRBV5-5 and TRBJ2-1, with 10 bases lining up with TRBD2. The CDR3 consists of 16 residues. Trimming removed 4 bases from V and 4 bases from J; junction bases left unmatched: 8. Germline V CDR1 and CDR2: SGHKS, YYEKEE (reference sequence). CDR3 sequence (DNA): TGTGCCAGCAGCCCGGGGAGCGGGGGGGAGTACAATGAGCAGTTCTTC. This codes for CASSPGSGGEYNEQFF.

This clonotype was counted at least ten times. The chain couples TRBV29-1 to TRBJ2-7; 8 nucleotides align to TRBD1. CDR1 and CDR2 (germline): SQVTM, ANQGSEA. The CDR3 is made up of 14 amino acids. J gave up 4 bases and V 2 bases, and 7 bases lay outside the gene matches. This CDR3 reads CSVEKYTGGYEQYF. The CDR3 DNA reads as TGCAGCGTTGAAAAATATACAGGGGGGTACGAGCAGTACTTC.

This clonotype showed up many times. V and J are TRBV20-1 and TRBJ2-7; 9 bases fit TRBD1. V shed 7 bases and J 0 bases; nucleotides not matched to a gene: 4. The CDR3 length is 13 residues. CDR1 DFQATT and CDR2 SNEGSKA come from the germline V gene (reference sequence). This CDR3 is CSVWDRASYEQYF. The CDR3, as DNA: TGCAGTGTCTGGGACAGGGCCTCCTACGAGCAGTACTTC.

This clonotype was observed at least ten times. This chain links TRBV5-1 with TRBJ2-1; D gene ambiguous. Trimming removed 7 bases at V and 10 bases at J, with 15 bases between. Germline assignment: CDR1 SGHRS and CDR2 YFSETQ. This CDR3 has 12 amino acids. CDR3 coding DNA: TGCGCCAGCGGGGTTTCTTACTGGGAGCAGTTCTTC. It specifies CASGVSYWEQFF.

There are many counts of this clonotype. V and J are TRBV15 and TRBJ2-2, with TRBD2 identical over 9 bases. CDR3 length equals 19 residues. The germline gives CDR1 LNHNV, CDR2 YYDKDF (reference sequence). V lost 0 bases and J lost 7; bases outside the gene matches: 15. The DNA for the CDR3 is TGTGCCACCAGCAGAGATCCTCCAGCTAGCGGGGTGGAGGTCGGGGAGCTGTTTTTT. Encoded protein: CATSRDPPASGVEVGELFF.

This clonotype turned up a few times. The chain combines TRBV5-6 with TRBJ2-3, with D perhaps given as TRBD1 or TRBD2 (5 bases each). The CDR3 contains 14 residues. Trimming took 4 bases from V and 2 from J, leaving 11 bases between them. The germline gives CDR1 SGHDT, CDR2 YYEEEE. In DNA, the CDR3 is TGTGCCAGCAGCCCGGTGGGGGTCACAGATACGCAGTATTTT. Its protein is CASSPVGVTDTQYF.

This clonotype has a count of ten or more. The chain employs TRBV20-1 and TRBJ2-7, with D perhaps TRBD1 (7 bases). Germline values: CDR1 DFQATT, CDR2 SNEGSKA (reference sequence). The germline V and J ends were trimmed by 0 bases and 3 bases, with 15 bases remaining between them. This CDR3 has 15 amino acids. Here the CDR3 DNA reads TGCAGTGCTAGAGAGGTTAGGCAGGGGGGCTACGAGCAGTACTTC. This codes for CSAREVRQGGYEQYF.

The gene calls are TRBV7-2 and TRBJ1-1; D remains ambiguous. The CDR3 covers 13 residues. Between the trimmed V and J ends, which lost 2 bases and 5 bases, there was a span of 9 bases. CDR1 is SGHTA and CDR2 is FQGNSA in the germline V gene. CDR3 residues: CASSLSPGTEAFF. The CDR3 bases are TGTGCCAGCAGCTTATCACCTGGTACTGAAGCTTTCTTT.

This clonotype was seen more than once but under ten times. V is TRBV12-3 or TRBV12-4 and J is TRBJ2-7; either TRBD1 or TRBD2 may fit D (5 bases each). The CDR3 is 14 residues long. V was clipped by 3 bases and J by 7 bases, with 16 bases between them. CDR3 sequence: CASSFTGTLREQYF. DNA for the CDR3: TGTGCCAGCAGTTTCACCGGGACCCTCCGGGAGCAGTACTTC.

J is TRBJ1-5 and V is TRBV28; 9 bases align to TRBD1. Germline trimming cut 6 bases from V and 5 bases from J; bases unmatched to any gene: 8. The CDR3 length is 15 residues. Germline CDR1 is MDHEN and CDR2 is SYDVKM. The CDR3 bases are TGTGCCAGCAGGAGCACGACAGGGGGACATCAGCCCCAGCATTTT. It translates to CASRSTTGGHQPQHF.

This clonotype was observed many times. V gene TRBV12-3 or TRBV12-4 combines with J gene TRBJ1-1, with TRBD1 identical over 10 bases. The CDR3 sequence is 15 residues long. The junction had 4 bases not matched to a gene; V was cut back by 5 bases and J by 1 base. CDR3 bases: TGTGCCAGCAGTCTTCGACAGGGGGCGAACACTGAAGCTTTCTTT. This sequence encodes CASSLRQGANTEAFF.

This clonotype was detected ten times or more. The chain joins TRBV18 to TRBJ2-7; D is unclear. Germline values: CDR1 KGHSH, CDR2 LQKENI. Trimming removed 9 bases at V and 2 bases at J, with 14 bases between. The CDR3 spans 13 residues. This CDR3 is CASASDPAYEQYF. The CDR3 DNA sequence: TGTGCCAGTGCCTCTGACCCTGCCTACGAGCAGTACTTC.

This clonotype was found many times. The rearrangement joins TRBV4-2 to TRBJ2-7; 8 bases line up with TRBD1. With 4 bases clipped from V and 3 bases from J, the junction kept 8 bases outside the gene matches. The length of the CDR3 is 15 residues. Looked up from germline, CDR1 is LGHNA and CDR2 is YNFKEQ. CDR3 in DNA: TGTGCCAGCAGCCCACCGGGACAGGCGAACTACGAGCAGTACTTC. As protein: CASSPPGQANYEQYF.

At least ten counts were recorded for this clonotype. The chain employs TRBV20-1 and TRBJ1-5; possibly TRBD1 for D (5 bases). The CDR3 consists of 14 residues. Trimming cost V 6 bases and J 5 bases, with 17 bases left between them. CDR1 DFQATT and CDR2 SNEGSKA come from the germline V gene (reference sequence). The CDR3 reads CSAKRGDTYQPQHF. CDR3 bases: TGCAGTGCCAAGAGGGGTGACACCTATCAGCCCCAGCATTTT.

At least ten counts were recorded for this clonotype. The J gene is TRBJ1-5, the V gene TRBV12-5; D not resolved. This CDR3 spans 13 amino acids. Trimming removed 1 base from V and 1 base from J, with 2 bases in between. Germline-derived CDR1 and CDR2 are LGHNT and FRNRAP. CDR3 sequence reads: CASGLDSNQPQHF. The CDR3 DNA reads as TGTGCTAGTGGTTTGGACAGCAATCAGCCCCAGCATTTT.

This clonotype was seen only a few times. V gene TRBV28 combines with J gene TRBJ2-7; D might be TRBD1 (6 bases). V lost 2 bases, J lost 0 bases, and 14 bases lay in between. Germline-derived CDR1 and CDR2 are MDHEN and SYDVKM. This CDR3 contains 16 residues. CDR3 DNA: TGTGCCAGCAGTTTAATCGTGGTAGGGGGCTCCTACGAGCAGTACTTC. Residues: CASSLIVVGGSYEQYF.

This clonotype was picked up many times. V usage is TRBV12-3 or TRBV12-4 and J usage is TRBJ2-7; a possible D gene is TRBD1 (5 bases). This CDR3 has 13 residues. V lost 0 bases to trimming and J lost 13 bases, with 16 bases between them. Here the CDR3 reads CASSLAGASSKYF. The DNA for the CDR3 is TGTGCCAGCAGTTTAGCAGGGGCCTCGTCGAAATACTTC.

This clonotype was observed at least ten times. J is TRBJ1-2 and V is TRBV28; maybe TRBD1 (5 bases). This CDR3 has 15 residues. CDR1 is MDHEN and CDR2 is SYDVKM in the germline V gene. The V end was cut by 4 bases, the J end by 8 bases, with 20 bases between. CDR3 in amino acids: CASSYALGQGRGYTF. CDR3 DNA: TGTGCCAGCAGTTATGCCCTTGGCCAGGGCAGGGGCTACACCTTC.

The chain joins TRBV9 to TRBJ1-4; D is possibly TRBD1 (5 bases). The CDR3 length is 14 residues. The V gene's germline CDR1 is SGDLS and CDR2 YYNGEE. V gave up 2 bases and J gave up 4 bases, with 9 bases separating them. The CDR3: CASSVGGNNEKLFF. Written as DNA, the CDR3 is TGTGCCAGCAGCGTGGGGGGGAATAATGAAAAACTGTTTTTT. The complete variable domain, with remaining parts taken from reference TRBV9 and TRBJ1-4, reads DSGVTQTPKHLITATGQRVTLRCSPRSGDLSVYWYQQSLDQGLQFLIQYYNGEERAKGNILERFSAQQFPDLHSELNLSSLELGDSALYFCASSVGGNNEKLFFGSGTQLSVL.

Ten or more counts support this clonotype. This chain links TRBV28 with TRBJ1-4; D may be TRBD1 (5 bases). CDR1 is MDHEN, CDR2 SYDVKM, per germline. Deletions cut 6 bases from V and 7 bases from J, with 9 bases between. The CDR3 runs to 12 residues. CDR3: CASSYRSEKLFF. For the CDR3, the DNA is TGTGCCAGCAGCTACAGGAGTGAAAAACTGTTTTTT.

This clonotype showed up many times. This chain joins TRBV29-1 and TRBJ2-7, with 10 bases aligning to TRBD1. Trimming removed 8 bases from V and 2 bases from J; junction bases left unmatched: 12. Germline CDR1 SQVTM, CDR2 ANQGSEA. This CDR3 is 15 amino acids long. The CDR3 region is CSTARDRGPTYEQYF. For the CDR3, the DNA is TGCAGCACCGCCCGGGACAGGGGCCCTACCTACGAGCAGTACTTC.

This clonotype was found a few times. The chain uses TRBV12-3 or TRBV12-4 and TRBJ1-3; 9 nucleotides agree with TRBD1. V lost 3 bases, J lost 0 bases, and 6 bases stayed unmatched. CDR3 length: 17 residues. This chain's CDR3 is CASSFFWDRDSGNTIYF. CDR3 DNA: TGTGCCAGCAGTTTCTTCTGGGACAGGGACTCTGGAAACACCATATATTTT.

This rearrangement joins TRBV27 to TRBJ2-1; D remains unclear. V lost 5 bases to trimming and J lost 6 bases, with 11 bases between them. From germline, CDR1 is MNHEY and CDR2 SMNVEV (reference sequence). The CDR3 runs to 13 residues. CDR3 bases: TGTGCCAGCAGTCCTGACTTCACCAATGAGCAGTTCTTC. It yields the protein CASSPDFTNEQFF.

This clonotype was counted only a few times. The CDR3 bases are TGTGCCAGCAGACCGTTCGGGGTCGGCACCGGTGAGCAGTTCTTC. Translated: CASRPFGVGTGEQFF. The chain recombines TRBV2 with TRBJ2-1, with TRBD2 as a possible D gene (5 bases). The ends were cut back, 6 bases at V and 9 bases at J, with 21 bases in the middle. Germline V gives CDR1 SNHLY, CDR2 FYNNEI. This CDR3 region has 15 residues.

This chain joins TRBV7-3 and TRBJ2-5, with D perhaps TRBD1 (6 bases). Germline values: CDR1 SGHTA, CDR2 FQGTGA. The CDR3 totals 16 residues. The germline V and J ends were trimmed by 2 bases and 5 bases, with 18 bases remaining between them. CDR3 nucleotide sequence: TGTGCCAGCAGCTTAGGTGTTAGCAGGGGCTCGGAGACCCAGTACTTC. Its translation is CASSLGVSRGSETQYF.